Presented here are 30 T cell receptor beta chains from one specimen sequenced in a study of PD-1 blockade in classical Hodgkin lymphoma (dated by TCRdb to between 2020 and 2021). The sample's time point, from its label and the paper: cycle 1 day 1 (C1D1), immediately before nivolumab initiation. Every trial patient had relapsed after autologous stem cell transplantation, and cohorts A, B and C differed in prior brentuximab vedotin exposure. To prepare the library, the immunoSEQ multiplex PCR assay was applied. TCRdb mirrors the immuneACCESS table, restricted to in-frame sequences. Some clones are absent from its copies; in checked studies, under half trace to an unresolved V gene, and the reason for the others is unknown. The sample contains about 41,000 clones, approximately 83% of them found a single time. The ten biggest clones cover more than 20% of the sample. Sample: peripheral blood mononuclear cells (PBMCs), taken at baseline. The receptors come from a human donor with classical Hodgkin lymphoma.

This chain uses TRBV30 with TRBJ2-1; 9 nucleotides line up with TRBD2. The V and J ends lost 4 bases and 7 bases, in that order; junction bases with no gene match: 2. Germline CDR1 GTSNPN, CDR2 SVGIG (reference sequence). This CDR3 is built from 12 residues. The CDR3 region has the DNA TGTGCCTGGAAGAGCGGGGGGAATGAGCAGTTCTTC. Translated, it gives CAWKSGGNEQFF.

This sequence joins TRBV7-2 and TRBJ2-7, with 7 bases that match TRBD1. The CDR3 is made up of 12 amino acids. Germline CDR1 is SGHTA and CDR2 is FQGNSA. The ends lost 5 bases at V and 6 bases at J; junction bases unmatched: 4. The CDR3 DNA follows: TGTGCCAGCAGCCGGGACAGCCTCGAGCAGTACTTC. This encodes CASSRDSLEQYF.

The chain employs TRBV28 and TRBJ1-5; possibly TRBD1 for D (5 bases). With 6 bases removed from V and 10 bases from J, the gap between germline ends came to 19 bases. In germline, CDR1 is MDHEN, CDR2 SYDVKM. The CDR3 sequence is 14 residues long. CDR3 sequence: CASSFPGTPDPQHF. The CDR3 nucleotides are TGTGCCAGCAGCTTCCCGGGGACCCCGGACCCCCAGCATTTT.

V and J are TRBV30 and TRBJ2-5, with TRBD1 as a possible D gene (6 bases). Per germline, CDR1 GTSNPN and CDR2 SVGIG (reference sequence). The CDR3 totals 12 residues. Trimming took off 2 bases at V and 11 bases at J, with 15 bases between the two ends. This chain's CDR3 is CAWSILQGGQYF. In DNA form, the CDR3 reads TGTGCCTGGAGTATTCTACAGGGCGGTCAGTACTTC.

This clone was observed a handful of times. This chain uses TRBV27 with TRBJ2-1, with TRBD2 as a possible D gene (6 bases). V lost 6 bases, J lost 0 bases, and 15 bases lay in between. In germline, CDR1 is MNHEY, CDR2 SMNVEV (reference sequence). The CDR3 consists of 16 residues. The CDR3 reads CASRSLGGNSYNEQFF. The CDR3 DNA reads as TGTGCCAGCAGATCCCTCGGGGGAAACTCCTACAATGAGCAGTTCTTC.

J is TRBJ1-2 and V is TRBV6-5; no reliable D call. This CDR3 region has 13 residues. V gave up 6 bases and J gave up 4 bases, with 12 bases separating them. Germline assignment: CDR1 MNHEY and CDR2 SVGAGI. The CDR3 is CASSQGGFYGYTF. CDR3 DNA sequence: TGTGCCAGCAGCCAAGGAGGGTTCTATGGCTACACCTTC.

The rearrangement joins TRBV19 to TRBJ2-1; a weak D match, TRBD1 (6 bases). Germline V gives CDR1 LNHDA, CDR2 SQIVND (reference sequence). V lost 7 bases, J lost 0 bases, and 13 bases lay in between. The CDR3 is 15 amino acids. For the CDR3, the DNA is TGTGCCAGTACCGATAGGGGGTACTCCTACAATGAGCAGTTCTTC. Amino acids: CASTDRGYSYNEQFF.

CDR3: CASSSGEAFF. For the CDR3, the DNA is TGTGCCAGCAGTTCAGGTGAAGCTTTCTTT. The rearrangement uses TRBV28 and TRBJ1-1; no firm D call. With 4 bases removed from V and 7 bases from J, the gap between germline ends came to 4 bases. CDR1 is MDHEN, CDR2 SYDVKM, per germline. CDR3 size: 10 residues.

This chain joins TRBV7-9 and TRBJ1-3; D may be TRBD1 (5 bases). The CDR3 sequence is 13 residues long. Trimming shortened V by 11 bases and J by 0 bases, and 11 bases separated the two germline ends. Germline CDR1 reads SEHNR; CDR2 reads FQNEAQ (reference sequence). This CDR3 reads CAYPGGSGNTIYF. The CDR3 nucleotides are TGTGCCTACCCGGGGGGCTCTGGAAACACCATATATTTT.

This clone was observed a few times. The chain is built from TRBV13 and TRBJ2-7; 9 bases line up with TRBD1. CDR1 PRHDT and CDR2 FYEKMQ come from the germline V gene (reference sequence). This CDR3 has 15 residues. Trimming at V came to 4 bases and at J to 3 bases, leaving 7 bases not matched to a gene. The CDR3 nucleotides are TGTGCCAGCAGCTCCACGGACAGGGGATTCTACGAGCAGTACTTC. This encodes CASSSTDRGFYEQYF. Complete variable domain (other parts from reference TRBV13 and TRBJ2-7): AAGVIQSPRHLIKEKRETATLKCYPIPRHDTVYWYQQGPGQDPQFLISFYEKMQSDKGSIPDRFSAQQFSDYHSELNMSSLELGDSALYFCASSSTDRGFYEQYFGPGTRLTVT.

This clone has a single count. The rearrangement joins TRBV19 to TRBJ2-1; 9 bases are shared with TRBD2. Germline V lookup: CDR1 LNHDA, CDR2 SQIVND (reference sequence). The CDR3 has 15 amino acids. V dropped 3 bases and J dropped 5; count of bases not matched to a gene: 5. CDR3 loop: CASSMPGLADNEQFF. The DNA for the CDR3 is TGTGCCAGTAGTATGCCGGGACTAGCAGACAATGAGCAGTTCTTC.

The sample holds many counts of this clone. This chain joins TRBV27 and TRBJ1-1; no clear D. The CDR3 loop spans 15 amino acids. Germline V gene lookup returns CDR1 MNHEY and CDR2 SMNVEV (reference sequence). The germline V and J ends were trimmed by 8 bases and 2 bases, with 18 bases remaining between them. DNA of the CDR3: TGTGCCAGCCTCGTAAAGGGCAGTCTCAACACTGAAGCTTTCTTT. Translated, it gives CASLVKGSLNTEAFF.

This chain's CDR3 is CASKGLAKPTDTQYF. The CDR3, as DNA: TGTGCCAGCAAGGGACTAGCAAAACCCACAGATACGCAGTATTTT. The chain carries TRBV28 and TRBJ2-3; 9 positions agree with TRBD2. V lost 7 bases and J lost 2; bases outside the gene matches: 7. This CDR3 has 15 residues. Germline V gene lookup returns CDR1 MDHEN and CDR2 SYDVKM.

The chain has TRBV19 and TRBJ2-1; maybe TRBD2 (6 bases). V was pared by 1 base and J by 0 bases, with 7 bases between. Germline V gene lookup returns CDR1 LNHDA and CDR2 SQIVND (reference sequence). CDR3 size: 15 residues. In DNA form, the CDR3 reads TGTGCCAGTAGTATAGCCGGGAGCTCCTACAATGAGCAGTTCTTC. Translated: CASSIAGSSYNEQFF.

The chain carries TRBV29-1 and TRBJ2-3; either TRBD1 or TRBD2 may fit D (6 bases each). CDR1 is SQVTM and CDR2 is ANQGSEA in the germline V gene. The CDR3 runs to 17 residues. V was trimmed by 0 bases and J by 2 bases, leaving 18 bases between them. The CDR3 sequence: CSVEDRSAGDSTDTQYF. The DNA for the CDR3 is TGCAGCGTTGAAGACCGGTCCGCAGGGGACTCCACAGATACGCAGTATTTT.

The chain links TRBV6-6 to TRBJ2-7; D not certain. This CDR3 has 13 residues. Trimming took off 3 bases at V and 3 bases at J, with 9 bases between the two ends. Germline CDR1 and CDR2: MNHNY and SVGAGI (reference sequence). The CDR3 coding sequence is TGTGCCAGCAGTTATTCAGCCAACTACGAGCAGTACTTC. It codes for CASSYSANYEQYF.

The CDR3 reads CASSQEPSGRAGGGELFF. In DNA, the CDR3 is TGCGCCAGCAGCCAAGAACCTAGCGGGAGGGCCGGAGGCGGGGAGCTGTTTTTT. The V call is TRBV4-3, the J call TRBJ2-2; 12 nucleotides match TRBD2. The germline gives CDR1 LGHNA, CDR2 YSLEER. This CDR3 comprises 18 residues. Losses at the gene ends were 0 bases for V and 7 bases for J; bases not matched to a gene: 9.

V and J are TRBV7-2 and TRBJ2-6, with no clear D. CDR3 length: 17 residues. The germline V gene encodes CDR1 SGHTA and CDR2 FQGNSA. Trimming stripped 0 bases from V and 0 bases from J, with 9 bases between. CDR3 sequence reads: CASSLAVRSSGANVLTF. Here the CDR3 DNA reads TGTGCCAGCAGCTTAGCGGTACGGAGCTCTGGGGCCAACGTCCTGACTTTC.

The chain carries TRBV7-9 and TRBJ2-3, with D possibly being TRBD1 (5 bases). Trimming shortened V by 2 bases and J by 2 bases, and 11 bases separated the two germline ends. The CDR3 is 15 residues long. Per the germline V gene, CDR1 is SEHNR and CDR2 is FQNEAQ (reference sequence). The CDR3: CASSLWGGLTDTQYF. The DNA for the CDR3 is TGTGCCAGCAGCTTATGGGGCGGTCTCACAGATACGCAGTATTTT.

The V and J genes are TRBV7-9 and TRBJ2-5; 8 nucleotides agree with TRBD1. The CDR3 length is 14 residues. J lost 4 bases, V lost 5 bases, and 6 bases had no gene match. Germline V lookup: CDR1 SEHNR, CDR2 FQNEAQ (reference sequence). Here the CDR3 DNA reads TGTGCCAGCAGCCCCGGGACAGGAGGAGAGACCCAGTACTTC. It yields the protein CASSPGTGGETQYF.

The gene calls are TRBV27 and TRBJ2-1; 13 nucleotides align to TRBD2. The CDR3 is made up of 14 amino acids. The germline gives CDR1 MNHEY, CDR2 SMNVEV (reference sequence). V lost 6 bases and J lost 9; bases outside the gene matches: 5. CDR3: CASSWTSGSGEQFF. DNA for the CDR3: TGTGCCAGCAGCTGGACTAGCGGGAGTGGTGAGCAGTTCTTC.

The chain couples TRBV6-6 to TRBJ2-3; 7 bases are shared with TRBD2. The CDR3 is 14 residues long. The V segment lost 9 bases and the J segment 0 bases; nucleotides outside the gene matches: 6. Germline-derived CDR1 and CDR2 are MNHNY and SVGAGI (reference sequence). The CDR3 DNA reads as TGTGCCAGTATACTAGCGATGAGCACAGATACGCAGTATTTT. Amino acids: CASILAMSTDTQYF.

The rearrangement uses TRBV5-6 and TRBJ1-1, with D perhaps matching TRBD1 (6 bases). The CDR3 consists of 12 residues. V shed 4 bases and J shed 6 bases, with 10 bases lying between them. Germline V gene data show CDR1 as SGHDT and CDR2 as YYEEEE. The chain's CDR3 is CASSVGGPEAFF. The CDR3 DNA is TGTGCCAGCAGCGTAGGGGGGCCTGAAGCTTTCTTT.

Notes on this clone: Additional DNA sequences in this sample encode the identical CDR3. DNA of the CDR3: TGTGCCAGCAGTTACTCGATAGGGTACGAGCAGTACTTC. Encoded protein: CASSYSIGYEQYF. The rearrangement joins TRBV6-6 to TRBJ2-7, with D unresolved. V shed 0 bases and J shed 4 bases, with 7 bases lying between them. The CDR3 covers 13 residues. Germline V lookup: CDR1 MNHNY, CDR2 SVGAGI (reference sequence).

This clone has only one observation. V usage is TRBV4-3 and J usage is TRBJ1-3; the match to TRBD1 covers 8 bases. The V and J ends lost 0 bases and 4 bases, in that order; junction bases with no gene match: 8. Germline CDR1 LGHNA, CDR2 YSLEER. This CDR3 has 17 residues. CDR3 nucleotides: TGCGCCAGCAGCCAAGAAGCCCCCAGGGGGCAAGGAAACACCATATATTTT. The encoded protein is CASSQEAPRGQGNTIYF.

This clone was counted a single time. J is TRBJ1-5 and V is TRBV30; 12 nucleotides agree with TRBD1. CDR3 size: 16 residues. CDR1 and CDR2 from the germline V gene are GTSNPN and SVGIG (reference sequence). J gave up 6 bases and V 3 bases, and 9 bases lay outside the gene matches. The CDR3 DNA follows: TGTGCCTGGAGCCCCGGGACAGGGGGCAATGGTCAGCCCCAGCATTTT. The encoded protein is CAWSPGTGGNGQPQHF.

V is TRBV5-4 and J is TRBJ2-7; D is ambiguous. This CDR3 is 13 amino acids long. Germline CDR1 and CDR2: SGHNT and YYREEE (reference sequence). Trimming shortened V by 4 bases and J by 3 bases, and 11 bases separated the two germline ends. The CDR3: CASSPGVGYEQYF. The CDR3 DNA is TGTGCCAGCAGCCCAGGAGTGGGCTACGAGCAGTACTTC.

There are a few counts of this clone. The rearrangement links TRBV6-1 to TRBJ2-3; 11 positions match TRBD1. Germline assignment: CDR1 MNHNS and CDR2 SASEGT. There are 17 residues in the CDR3. V dropped 3 bases and J dropped 5; count of bases not matched to a gene: 10. The DNA of the CDR3 is TGTGCCAGCAGTGAGAGGACAGGGGGCATTCCTGGAGATACGCAGTATTTT. Translated, it gives CASSERTGGIPGDTQYF.

The chain recombines TRBV27 with TRBJ2-1; the match to TRBD1 covers 8 bases. Germline V CDR1 and CDR2: MNHEY, SMNVEV (reference sequence). This CDR3 comprises 13 residues. The J segment lost 9 bases and the V segment lost 9 bases, leaving 10 bases of the junction unmatched. CDR3 residues: CASRDRGTSEQFF. CDR3 sequence (DNA): TGTGCCAGTCGAGACAGGGGAACTAGTGAGCAGTTCTTC.

The CDR3 bases are TGTGCCAGCACCAACCCCGGGCGCACTGAAGCTTTCTTT. This sequence encodes CASTNPGRTEAFF. This rearrangement joins TRBV6-1 to TRBJ1-1; D is ambiguous. The CDR3 is 13 amino acids. Germline values: CDR1 MNHNS, CDR2 SASEGT. V was cut by 7 bases and J by 4 bases, with 13 bases left in between.